This is a list of T cell receptor beta chains from one sample in a study of shared clonotypes between healthy human individuals. The protocol was immunoSEQ multiplex PCR, while the TCRdb copy is restricted to in-frame clones and leaves out a portion. In the table there are roughly 1,100,000 clones, about 75% of which are singletons. Sequences were obtained from memory CD4+ T cells sorted from blood. The source is a man aged 18-30 years in good health. Both conserved end residues are part of each CDR3. D genes are given only for firm matches. Clone size is shown for a subset of rows, as once, few, many or a class of expanded clone.

D	size	V	J	DNA	CDR3
TRBD2	NA	TRBV7-9	TRBJ2-1	TGTGCCAGCAGCTCGAAAGCGGGGACCTACAATGAGCAGTTCTTC	CASSSKAGTYNEQFF
TRBD2	once	TRBV18	TRBJ2-7	TGTGCCAGCTCCCCTGGACTAGCGGGAGTCTCCTACGAGCAGTACTTC	CASSPGLAGVSYEQYF
NA	NA	TRBV5-1	TRBJ1-5	TGCGCCAGCAGCTTGGATGGGGCTTCGAATCAGCCCCAGCATTTT	CASSLDGASNQPQHF
NA	many	TRBV19	TRBJ1-1	TGTGCCAGTAGCCTACAGGGGAACACTGAAGCTTTCTTT	CASSLQGNTEAFF
NA	NA	TRBV9	TRBJ1-1	TGTGCCAGCAGCTTTGAGGAGGCCGGCACTGAAGCTTTCTTT	CASSFEEAGTEAFF
NA	NA	TRBV5-1	TRBJ1-2	TGCGCCAGCAGCTTGGAGGGGCGTATTCATGGCTACACCTTC	CASSLEGRIHGYTF
TRBD1	NA	TRBV6-6	TRBJ1-3	TGTGCCAGCAGTTACTCGACAGGGATTGGAAACACCATATATTTT	CASSYSTGIGNTIYF
TRBD1	NA	TRBV5-4	TRBJ1-6	TGTGCCAGCAGCTTACCGGGACAGGCAGATAATTCACCCCTCCACTTT	CASSLPGQADNSPLHF
TRBD2	NA	TRBV7-2	TRBJ2-5	TGTGCCAGCAGTCTTAGCGGGAAGGGTGAGACCCAGTACTTC	CASSLSGKGETQYF
TRBD2	NA	TRBV11-1	TRBJ2-1	TGTGCCAGCAGCCCTCGGACTAGCGGGGCGCTATACAATGAGCAGTTCTTC	CASSPRTSGALYNEQFF
TRBD1	NA	TRBV6-5	TRBJ2-7	TGTGCCAGCAGTTACTTCGGGACAGGGACGTACGAGCAGTACTTC	CASSYFGTGTYEQYF
NA	NA	TRBV2	TRBJ2-7	TGTGCCAGCAGCGAGGTCTACGAGCAGTACTTC	CASSEVYEQYF
NA	NA	TRBV10-3	TRBJ2-6	TGTGCCATCAGTGTTGTGTCAGCCGGGATTGGGGCCAACGTCCTGACTTTC	CAISVVSAGIGANVLTF
TRBD1	few	TRBV27	TRBJ2-7	TGTGCCAGCAGTTCCCCCGGGACAGGGGATTACGAGCAGTACTTC	CASSSPGTGDYEQYF
NA	NA	TRBV7-2	TRBJ2-1	TGTGCCAGCAGCTTTAGTGGGGGGGAGCAGTTCTTC	CASSFSGGEQFF
NA	NA	TRBV5-6	TRBJ2-7	TGTGCCAGCAGCTTCGCCACAGGGAGCTACGAGCAGTACTTC	CASSFATGSYEQYF
NA	NA	TRBV4-3	TRBJ1-1	TGCGCCAGCAGCCAAGTAGGTGCGAACACTGAAGCTTTCTTT	CASSQVGANTEAFF
NA	few	TRBV10-3	TRBJ1-5	TGTGCCATCAGTGATGATGGGGGGGCTGGGCAGCCCCAGCATTTT	CAISDDGGAGQPQHF
NA	NA	TRBV6-5	TRBJ2-1	TGTGCCAGCAGTTACTCGGCAGACAATGAGCAGTTCTTC	CASSYSADNEQFF
NA	NA	TRBV28	TRBJ2-3	TGTGCCAGCAGCGGACGGCACTCCCAGTATTTT	CASSGRHSQYF
TRBD2	once	TRBV30	TRBJ2-7	TGTGCCTGGAGTGCCGGATGGACTAGCGGGAGCACCCACGAGCAGTACTTC	CAWSAGWTSGSTHEQYF
NA	NA	TRBV15	TRBJ2-2	TGTGCCACCAGCAGAGGGGACCGCCGTACCGGGGAGCTGTTTTTT	CATSRGDRRTGELFF
TRBD2	NA	TRBV5-6	TRBJ2-1	TGTGCCAGCAGCCGCGCTAGCGGGGGGCCATACAATGAGCAGTTCTTC	CASSRASGGPYNEQFF
NA	NA	TRBV5-8	TRBJ1-4	TGTGCCAGCAGCTTGGGCAGGGGAGGTCGAAAACTGTTTTTT	CASSLGRGGRKLFF
NA	NA	TRBV7-3	TRBJ2-1	TGTGCCAGCAGGCTCGAGGCAGGGGCCTACAATGAGCAGTTCTTC	CASRLEAGAYNEQFF
NA	NA	TRBV15	TRBJ2-3	TGTGCCACCAGCAGAGATGTAACAGGGACAGATACGCAGTATTTT	CATSRDVTGTDTQYF
TRBD1	NA	TRBV28	TRBJ1-5	TGTGCCAGCAGTTTGGAGGGGGCGGGTCAGCCCCAGCATTTT	CASSLEGAGQPQHF
NA	few	TRBV10-3	TRBJ2-3	TGTGCCATCAGGAACACAGATACGCAGTATTTT	CAIRNTDTQYF
TRBD1	NA	TRBV5-6	TRBJ2-1	TGTGCCAGCAGCCGGACAGGGGGAAATGAGCAGTTCTTC	CASSRTGGNEQFF
NA	NA	TRBV6-5	TRBJ2-7	TGTGCCAGCAGTTACGGGGGGTTGGGGACCTACGAGCAGTACTTC	CASSYGGLGTYEQYF
NA	NA	TRBV11-2	TRBJ2-7	TGTGCCAGCAGCTTAGCCCTGACAGGTTCCTACGAGCAGTACTTC	CASSLALTGSYEQYF
TRBD1	NA	TRBV25-1	TRBJ1-1	TGTGCCAGCAGTCCACAGGGGGCGCTTGGGATGAACACTGAAGCTTTCTTT	CASSPQGALGMNTEAFF
NA	NA	TRBV10-3	TRBJ2-2	TGTGCCATCAGTGTGATCGGAACGGGGGAGCTGTTTTTT	CAISVIGTGELFF
NA	NA	TRBV30	TRBJ2-2	TGTGCCGGAGGGACGTTCGCCGGGGAGCTGTTTTTT	CAGGTFAGELFF
NA	NA	TRBV30	TRBJ1-2	TGTGCCTGGAGTCGGTCCGATAAACGCTATGGCTACACCTTC	CAWSRSDKRYGYTF
TRBD2	once	TRBV7-2	TRBJ2-7	TGTGCCAGCAGCTTAAAGACGACTAGCGTAGGTAACTACGAGCAGTACTTC	CASSLKTTSVGNYEQYF
NA	NA	TRBV7-2	TRBJ1-2	TGTGCCAGCAGCTTAGACTCGTACGATAACTATGGCTACACCTTC	CASSLDSYDNYGYTF
TRBD2	NA	TRBV7-9	TRBJ2-5	TGTGCCAGCAGCCGTAGCGGGGGAGAGACCCAGTACTTC	CASSRSGGETQYF
NA	NA	TRBV10-2	TRBJ2-7	TGCGCCAGCGCGGACGTACTTCGCTACGAGCAGTACTTC	CASADVLRYEQYF
TRBD1	NA	TRBV5-4	TRBJ2-7	TGTGCCAGCAGCCCACTAACAGGGGTCAACGAGCAGTACTTC	CASSPLTGVNEQYF
NA	NA	TRBV2	TRBJ1-1	TGTGCCAGCAGCATGCTCGCGGGGTTGACTGAAGCTTTCTTT	CASSMLAGLTEAFF
TRBD1	NA	TRBV5-4	TRBJ1-2	TGTGCCAGCAGCCCACAAGGACAGGGGTATGGCTACACCTTC	CASSPQGQGYGYTF
NA	NA	TRBV27	TRBJ2-7	TGTGCCAGCAGTTTAGCAGGGCTCAGCTACGAGCAGTACTTC	CASSLAGLSYEQYF
TRBD1	NA	TRBV6-5	TRBJ2-7	TGTGCCAGCAGGATTGGGACAGGGGGTGGGGAGCAGTACTTC	CASRIGTGGGEQYF
NA	NA	TRBV29-1	TRBJ1-2	TGCAGCGTTGAAGTGAGTCTTGGCTACACCTTC	CSVEVSLGYTF
NA	NA	TRBV7-2	TRBJ2-7	TGTGCCAGCAGCTTAGAGGGTAGGAGAGAGCAGTACTTC	CASSLEGRREQYF
NA	NA	TRBV7-3	TRBJ2-3	TGTGCCAGCAGCATGACATATACAGATACGCAGTATTTT	CASSMTYTDTQYF
NA	NA	TRBV7-2	TRBJ2-3	TGTGCCAGCAGCTTCGAAACAGGCGTGAGGAATACGCAGTATTTT	CASSFETGVRNTQYF
TRBD1	NA	TRBV5-1	TRBJ2-5	TGCGCCAGCAGCTTGGTCGGGACAGGGACCCAGTACTTC	CASSLVGTGTQYF
NA	NA	TRBV20-1	TRBJ1-1	TGCAGTGCTAGTATGGGGACTGAAGCTTTCTTT	CSASMGTEAFF
NA	NA	TRBV2	TRBJ2-7	TGTGCCAGCAGTGACTACAGCTACGAGCAGTACTTC	CASSDYSYEQYF
TRBD1	NA	TRBV10-3	TRBJ2-7	TGTGCCATCAGTGGGGACAGGGACAACGAGCAGTACTTC	CAISGDRDNEQYF
TRBD1	NA	TRBV10-3	TRBJ2-7	TGTGCCATCAGTGAGTCGGCAGGGACAGGGACCGTCGAGCAGTACTTC	CAISESAGTGTVEQYF